The 19 T cell receptor beta chains below were found in one sample sequenced in a study of blood T cell repertoires in COVID-19. Here immunoSEQ multiplex PCR was the method, and the copy in TCRdb shows in-frame clones only, minus some. In the table there are fewer than 350,000 clones, 85% of which are singletons. Material: PBMCs or T cells enriched from blood (not recorded which). These receptors were taken from a woman between 45 and 60 years old who had recovered from COVID-19.

The J gene is TRBJ2-3, the V gene TRBV19; D is perhaps TRBD2 (5 bases). V lost 4 bases and J lost 4, with 18 bases in between. Germline CDR1 reads LNHDA; CDR2 reads SQIVND (reference sequence). This CDR3 contains 16 residues. The CDR3 DNA follows: TGTGCCAGTAGTACACTCGGTGGACTTGGGGCAGATACGCAGTATTTT. Its translation is CASSTLGGLGADTQYF.

This chain joins TRBV12-3 or TRBV12-4 and TRBJ2-1; D not certain. CDR3 length: 12 amino acids. With 6 bases removed from V and 7 bases from J, the gap between germline ends came to 10 bases. CDR3 bases: TGTGCCAGCAGCCCACTTCAAAATGAGCAGTTCTTC. This sequence encodes CASSPLQNEQFF.

The rearrangement joins TRBV11-1 to TRBJ1-2, with D possibly matching TRBD1 (6 bases). In germline, CDR1 is SGHAT, CDR2 FQDESV (reference sequence). This CDR3 spans 14 amino acids. Trimming removed 2 bases from V and 6 bases from J, with 13 bases in between. The CDR3: CASSLNRAGDGYTF. DNA of the CDR3: TGTGCCAGCAGCTTAAATCGGGCAGGGGATGGCTACACCTTC.

This chain joins TRBV6-5 and TRBJ2-1; 8 nucleotides match TRBD1. The junction had 11 bases not matched to a gene; V was cut back by 7 bases and J by 6 bases. The germline CDR1 and CDR2 sequences are MNHEY and SVGAGI. CDR3 length equals 15 residues. The CDR3, as DNA: TGTGCCAGCACCTTAGACAGGGGCCCCTCCAATGAGCAGTTCTTC. Translation gives CASTLDRGPSNEQFF.

A note on this clone: Additional DNA sequences in this sample encode the identical CDR3. The chain links TRBV3-1 (or the pseudogene TRBV3-2) to TRBJ2-7, with D maybe TRBD1 (5 bases). The CDR3 length is 14 residues. In germline, CDR1 is LGHDT, CDR2 YNNKEL (reference sequence). Trimming stripped 4 bases from V and 0 bases from J, with 10 bases between. CDR3 bases: TGTGCCAGCAGCCCGAGGCAGGGCTCCTACGAGCAGTACTTC. Its protein product is CASSPRQGSYEQYF.

The chain links TRBV5-5 to TRBJ2-2; D remains ambiguous. The CDR3 loop spans 13 amino acids. Per the germline V gene, CDR1 is SGHKS and CDR2 is YYEKEE (reference sequence). V lost 0 bases and J lost 5, with 5 bases in between. The CDR3: CASSLAGTGELFF. The CDR3 DNA sequence: TGTGCCAGCAGCTTGGCAGGTACCGGGGAGCTGTTTTTT.

On this clone itself: The sample holds other DNA sequences that translate to the same CDR3. J is TRBJ1-5 and V is TRBV28, with no clear D. Germline CDR1 and CDR2: MDHEN and SYDVKM. V was trimmed by 5 bases and J by 4 bases, leaving 6 bases between them. The CDR3 spans 12 residues. This CDR3 reads CASSLRNQPQHF. CDR3 in DNA: TGTGCCAGCAGTCTTCGGAATCAGCCCCAGCATTTT.

The chain recombines TRBV18 with TRBJ2-5, with 9 bases aligning to TRBD1. CDR3 length: 15 amino acids. V gave up 6 bases and J gave up 7 bases; unmatched junction bases: 12. Looked up from germline, CDR1 is KGHSH and CDR2 is LQKENI. CDR3 bases: TGTGCCAGCTCCCTCCGGGACAGGGATATGGTGACCCAGTACTTC. This translates into CASSLRDRDMVTQYF.

This chain connects TRBV5-1 to TRBJ2-1; 13 bases are a match to TRBD2. CDR3 length: 15 residues. After removal of 5 bases from V and 8 bases from J, the junction contained 7 bases not matched to a gene. CDR1 SGHRS and CDR2 YFSETQ come from the germline V gene. For the CDR3, the DNA is TGCGCCAGCAGGCCCGGGACTAGCGGGGTCTATGAGCAGTTCTTC. It specifies CASRPGTSGVYEQFF.

This chain connects TRBV7-9 to TRBJ2-5; tentatively, D is TRBD1 (5 bases). The V and J ends lost 1 base and 4 bases respectively, with 10 bases between them. Germline CDR1 and CDR2: SEHNR and FQNEAQ (reference sequence). The CDR3 is 14 amino acids. Here the CDR3 reads CASSLGAGPETQYF. CDR3 DNA: TGTGCCAGCAGCTTAGGGGCAGGGCCAGAGACCCAGTACTTC.

V is TRBV5-4 and J is TRBJ2-3; 9 bases are shared with TRBD2. V shed 3 bases and J 5 bases; nucleotides not matched to a gene: 19. The V gene's germline CDR1 is SGHNT and CDR2 YYREEE (reference sequence). This CDR3 is built from 19 residues. The CDR3 bases are TGTGCCAGCAGCTCGTTGGGGGGGACTAGCCGATACCGACAAGATACGCAGTATTTT. This codes for CASSSLGGTSRYRQDTQYF.

The chain joins TRBV29-1 to TRBJ2-7, with TRBD2 matching 7 bases. CDR1 is SQVTM, CDR2 ANQGSEA, per germline. V dropped 4 bases and J dropped 2; count of bases not matched to a gene: 5. This CDR3 contains 13 residues. Here the CDR3 reads CSVGKGRAYEQYF. The DNA for the CDR3 is TGCAGCGTTGGGAAGGGGAGGGCCTACGAGCAGTACTTC.

This clone was counted only a few times. The chain uses TRBV27 and TRBJ2-7, with TRBD2 matching over 13 bases. The CDR3 consists of 17 residues. V lost 0 bases, J lost 6 bases, and 8 bases stayed unmatched. Germline V gene sequence: CDR1 MNHEY, CDR2 SMNVEV (reference sequence). The CDR3 bases are TGTGCCAGCAGTTTATCGGTCGGGACTAGCGGGACCGGCGAGCAGTACTTC. Amino acid sequence: CASSLSVGTSGTGEQYF.

The CDR3 protein is CASSSGTSGSWGTQYF. Here the CDR3 DNA reads TGTGCCAGCAGCTCCGGGACTAGCGGGAGTTGGGGTACGCAGTATTTT. This chain uses TRBV7-2 with TRBJ2-3, with 14 bases lining up with TRBD2. The CDR3 has 16 residues. V shed 4 bases and J 8 bases; nucleotides not matched to a gene: 8. Looked up from germline, CDR1 is SGHTA and CDR2 is FQGNSA.

The genes are TRBV27 and TRBJ1-2; 7 nucleotides match TRBD1. Germline assignment: CDR1 MNHEY and CDR2 SMNVEV (reference sequence). The CDR3 runs 16 residues. The trim removed 0 bases at V and 6 bases at J, leaving 10 bases unmatched. CDR3 protein: CASSLSTETGMDGYTF. The CDR3 DNA is TGTGCCAGCAGTTTATCTACCGAGACAGGGATGGATGGCTACACCTTC.

This clone was found once. This sequence joins TRBV2 and TRBJ2-1, with TRBD2 identical over 12 bases. Germline lookup yields CDR1 SNHLY and CDR2 FYNNEI. V lost 8 bases to trimming and J lost 6 bases; unmatched junction nucleotides: 20. The CDR3 spans 19 residues. For the CDR3, the DNA is TGTGCCAGCTCTAGGGCGATGACTAGCGGGGGTGCCTCCAGCAATGAGCAGTTCTTC. As protein: CASSRAMTSGGASSNEQFF.

The chain recombines TRBV14 with TRBJ1-1; D possibly corresponds to TRBD1 (6 bases). This CDR3 has 13 amino acids. Germline assignment: CDR1 SGHDN and CDR2 FVKESK. V was shortened by 7 bases and J by 7 bases, with 16 bases between the two germline ends. CDR3 in DNA: TGTGCCAGCACCCCCCGGGGGGCGGGTGAAGCTTTCTTT. This codes for CASTPRGAGEAFF.

This clone was recorded a few times. The chain couples TRBV7-3 to TRBJ2-1; possibly TRBD1 for D (5 bases). CDR1 SGHTA and CDR2 FQGTGA come from the germline V gene. The CDR3 has 13 amino acids. V lost 4 bases, J lost 6 bases, and 10 bases lay in between. CDR3 DNA sequence: TGTGCCAGCAGCTCGTCAAGGGGCAATGAGCAGTTCTTC. Its protein is CASSSSRGNEQFF.

The J gene is TRBJ2-5, the V gene TRBV5-6; 10 bases align to TRBD2. The germline V gene encodes CDR1 SGHDT and CDR2 YYEEEE. The CDR3 is 16 residues long. V lost 1 base to trimming and J lost 5 bases; unmatched junction nucleotides: 8. The CDR3 DNA reads TGTGCCAGCAGCTTGAATAGCGGGAGGCCCTTCGAGACCCAGTACTTC. This encodes CASSLNSGRPFETQYF. The variable domain in full, with the rest retrieved from reference TRBV5-6 and TRBJ2-5, is DAGVTQSPTHLIKTRGQQVTLRCSPKSGHDTVSWYQQALGQGPQFIFQYYEEEERQRGNFPDRFSGHQFPNYSSELNVNALLLGDSALYLCASSLNSGRPFETQYFGPGTRLLVL.